The source of this TCR beta chain is a study of shared clonotypes between healthy human individuals (dated by TCRdb to 2019 to 2021). Regarding the complete study: The cohort comprised a couple of women and three men aged 18 to 49 years. Between about 0.94 and 8.9 billion PBMCs per donor were obtained by leukapheresis. For each donor, CD4 naive and CD4 memory were each run on three plates, CD8 naive on two plates, and CD8 memory on one plate. To estimate repertoire size and how much clonotypes are shared between individuals, the study performed deep sequencing of blood TCR repertoires from a few healthy adults. Libraries were prepared and TCR repertoires were sequenced by different laboratories using diverse techniques, in order to increase sequencing depth and limit assay-specific biases.

Using the deep immunoSEQ assay, TCR CDR3 regions were amplified from genomic DNA by multiplex PCR. Extracted genomic DNA from each cell subset was distributed evenly across all wells of several immunoSEQ 96-well plates, and each plate was treated as a replicate. For sorted subsets, each replicate PCR was loaded with approximately 0.2 ug genomic DNA, equivalent to 30,000 to 35,000 T cell genomes. Purified libraries were quantified with a Qubit 3.0 fluorometer, sized on a Bioanalyzer 2100, and re-quantified with the KAPA Library Quantification kit. Each immunoSEQ 96-well plate was sequenced on its own single-read 150-cycle Illumina NextSeq 550 flow cell. The published analysis was carried out like this. Because the immunoSEQ output included only junctional sequences and no quality scores, the filtering could not be the same as the filtering used for full-length reads. To assign V/J genes and CDR3, sequences were annotated against IMGT germline references using PyIR, a Python wrapper for IgBLAST v1.9. Any read was removed if the V/J assignment was weak (E-value above 1e-6), the CDR3 was missing, or the read contained stop codons, out-of-frame junctions, or ambiguous translated residues. V3J clonotypes were defined by identical inferred V gene, J gene, and CDR3 amino acid sequence. The percentage overlap between two repertoires was calculated by dividing the number of shared unique clonotypes by the size of the smaller repertoire. RTK rarefaction, the Chao1 estimator, and Recon v2.1 estimates of unobserved clonotypes were used to assess repertoire richness. For all TCRbeta clonotypes obtained by the gDNA method from a few donors, generation probabilities were computed with OLGA. The immuneACCESS repertoire file appears here via TCRdb, limited to in-frame rearrangements. These files lack a portion of the clones; in checked studies, under half of the deficit traces to unresolved V genes, and the cause of the others is not known. The D gene and trimming were derived from the DNA, and the V and J assignments and clone size from that table. The sample records fewer than 350,000 clones, about nine tenths of which are singletons. The top ten hold roughly 17% of the sample.

Donors were healthy HIV-negative adults with no recently reported acute infections or vaccinations. Every donor was a Caucasian adult residing in Nashville, Tennessee, USA. CD8 memory samples combined magnetically selected CD45RO+ cells with CCR7-negative CD45RA+ effector memory (TemRA) cells. Blood was collected by leukapheresis, and PBMCs were isolated by Ficoll-Histopaque density gradient centrifugation and then cryopreserved in liquid nitrogen vapor phase. Analytical flow cytometry was used to check the purity and quantity of every magnetically sorted T cell population. From each sorted fraction, genomic DNA was isolated and quantified by UV absorbance on a Nanodrop 2000c. From cysteine to phenylalanine, the CDR3 is 15 amino acids long. Just CDR3 DNA is preserved here, 45 bases in frame from base 1. Reading the germline V gene gives CDR1 SGHRS and CDR2 YFSETQ. The V end loses 3 bases and the J end loses 3 bases, and a stretch of 12 bases separates them.

Paper-wide results and their limitations: Pairwise subsampling led to the expectation that sequencing depth would affect the degree of clonotype sharing among donors. The small number of donors limited the genetic and exposure-history diversity represented. Rarefaction of sorted-subset datasets indicated incomplete sequencing despite the large sequencing depth. Sampling was limited to blood, and TCR repertoires in tissue likely differ from TCR repertoires in blood. Compared with non-shared clonotypes, clonotypes shared by all four sorted-subset donors had higher generation probabilities. Across a few donors, around 5% of naive CD4, roughly 3.8% of naive CD8, around 2.1% of memory CD4, and about 0.4% of memory CD8 clonotypes were shared. Naive subsets generally had larger estimated clonotype richness than memory subsets did.

A word on this clone: It lacks a known antigen. No quality values exist for individual bases; no much larger clone is one base distant.

Specimen: memory CD8+ T cells sorted from blood. The sample's cell subset or site label is to be understood as: CD45RO+ cells pooled with CCR7-negative TemRA cells. The sequence derives from a man aged 18 to 30 in good health. Recombination linked TRBV5-1 to TRBJ2-2; the D gene is not confidently resolved. The nucleotide sequence reads TGCGCCAGCAGCTCATGGTGGCAGCACACCGGGGAGCTGTTTTTT. Translated, this is CASSSWWQHTGELFF. The full variable domain, with segments outside the CDR3 supplied by the reference TRBV5-1 and TRBJ2-2 proteins, appears as KAGVTQTPRYLIKTRGQQVTLSCSPISGHRSVSWYQQTPGQGLQFLFEYFSETQRNKGNFPGRFSGRQFSNSRSEMNVSTLELGDSALYLCASSSWWQHTGELFFGEGSRLTVL.